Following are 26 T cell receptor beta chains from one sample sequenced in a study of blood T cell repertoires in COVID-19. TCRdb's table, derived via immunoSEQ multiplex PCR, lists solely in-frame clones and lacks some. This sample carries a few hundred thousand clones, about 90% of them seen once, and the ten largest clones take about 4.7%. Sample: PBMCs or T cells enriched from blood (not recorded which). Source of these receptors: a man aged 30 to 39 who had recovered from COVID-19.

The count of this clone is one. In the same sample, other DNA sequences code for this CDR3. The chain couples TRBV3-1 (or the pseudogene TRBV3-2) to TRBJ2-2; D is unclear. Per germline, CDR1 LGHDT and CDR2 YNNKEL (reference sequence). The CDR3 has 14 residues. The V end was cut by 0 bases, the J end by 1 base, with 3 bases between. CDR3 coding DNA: TGTGCCAGCAGCCAAGACAGGAACACCGGGGAGCTGTTTTTT. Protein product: CASSQDRNTGELFF.

CDR3 in DNA: TGCGCCAGCAGCTCATCATACCGGGACACCGGGGAGCTGTTTTTT. The encoded protein is CASSSSYRDTGELFF. The chain recombines TRBV5-1 with TRBJ2-2; D remains unclear. Deletions cut 3 bases from V and 3 bases from J, with 12 bases between. Germline V gene data show CDR1 as SGHRS and CDR2 as YFSETQ. The CDR3 loop spans 15 amino acids.

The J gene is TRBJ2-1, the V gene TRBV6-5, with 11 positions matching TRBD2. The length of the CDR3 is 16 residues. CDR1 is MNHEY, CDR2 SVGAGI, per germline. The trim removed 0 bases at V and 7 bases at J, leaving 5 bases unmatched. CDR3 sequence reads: CASSYSGSSGGNEQFF. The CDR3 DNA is TGTGCCAGCAGTTACTCGGGGTCTAGCGGGGGGAATGAGCAGTTCTTC.

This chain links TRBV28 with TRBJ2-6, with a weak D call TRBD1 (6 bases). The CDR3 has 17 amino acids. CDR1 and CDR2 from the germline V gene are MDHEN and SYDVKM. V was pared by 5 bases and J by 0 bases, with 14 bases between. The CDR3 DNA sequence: TGTGCCAGCAGTGTGGCCGGACAGCTCTCTGGGGCCAACGTCCTGACTTTC. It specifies CASSVAGQLSGANVLTF.

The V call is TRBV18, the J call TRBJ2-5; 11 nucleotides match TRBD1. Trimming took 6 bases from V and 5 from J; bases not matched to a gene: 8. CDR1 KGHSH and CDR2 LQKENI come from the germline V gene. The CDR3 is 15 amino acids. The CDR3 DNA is TGTGCCAGCTCCCCCGGACAGGGGGCGAGGGAGACCCAGTACTTC. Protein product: CASSPGQGARETQYF.

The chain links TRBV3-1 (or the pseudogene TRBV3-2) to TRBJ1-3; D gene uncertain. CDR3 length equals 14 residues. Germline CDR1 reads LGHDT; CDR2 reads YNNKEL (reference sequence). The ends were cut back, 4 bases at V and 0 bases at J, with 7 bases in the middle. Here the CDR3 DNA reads TGTGCCAGCAGCCCCGGGAACTCTGGAAACACCATATATTTT. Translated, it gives CASSPGNSGNTIYF.

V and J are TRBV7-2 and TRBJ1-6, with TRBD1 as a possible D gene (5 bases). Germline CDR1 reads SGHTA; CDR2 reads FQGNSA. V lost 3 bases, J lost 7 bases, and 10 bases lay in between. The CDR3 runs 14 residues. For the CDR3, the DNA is TGTGCCAGCAGCTTCGGAACAGGAAATTCACCCCTCCACTTT. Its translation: CASSFGTGNSPLHF.

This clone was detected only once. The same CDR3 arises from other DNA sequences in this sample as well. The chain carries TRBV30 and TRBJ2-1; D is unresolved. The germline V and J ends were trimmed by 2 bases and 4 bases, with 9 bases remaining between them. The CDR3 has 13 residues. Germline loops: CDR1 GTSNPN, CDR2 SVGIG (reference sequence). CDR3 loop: CAWSPDSYNEQFF. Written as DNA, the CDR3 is TGTGCCTGGAGTCCAGATTCATACAATGAGCAGTTCTTC.

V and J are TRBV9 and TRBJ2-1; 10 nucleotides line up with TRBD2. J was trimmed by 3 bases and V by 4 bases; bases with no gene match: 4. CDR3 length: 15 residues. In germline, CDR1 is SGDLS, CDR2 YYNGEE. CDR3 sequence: CASSTGLAVYNEQFF. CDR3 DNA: TGTGCCAGCAGCACCGGACTAGCGGTCTACAATGAGCAGTTCTTC.

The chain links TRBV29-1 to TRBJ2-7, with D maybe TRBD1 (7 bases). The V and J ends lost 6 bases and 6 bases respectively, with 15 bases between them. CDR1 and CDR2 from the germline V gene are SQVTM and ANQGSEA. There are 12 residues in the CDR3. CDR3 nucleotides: TGCAGCGTCGGTTCCAGGGGGGTCGAGCAGTACTTC. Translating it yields CSVGSRGVEQYF.

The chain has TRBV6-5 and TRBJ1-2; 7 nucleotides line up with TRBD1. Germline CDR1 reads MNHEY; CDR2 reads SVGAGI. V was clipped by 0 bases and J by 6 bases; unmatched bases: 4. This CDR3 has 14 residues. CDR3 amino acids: CASSYSPTGNGYTF. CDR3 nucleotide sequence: TGTGCCAGCAGTTACTCTCCGACAGGGAATGGCTACACCTTC.

The CDR3 loop reads CASSLAEDRGFVEQYF. The CDR3 coding sequence is TGTGCCAGCAGCTTGGCCGAGGACAGGGGCTTCGTCGAGCAGTACTTC. V and J are TRBV5-5 and TRBJ2-7; TRBD1 agrees at 9 bases. With 0 bases clipped from V and 6 bases from J, the junction kept 10 bases outside the gene matches. CDR3 length equals 16 residues. Germline V CDR1 and CDR2: SGHKS, YYEKEE (reference sequence).

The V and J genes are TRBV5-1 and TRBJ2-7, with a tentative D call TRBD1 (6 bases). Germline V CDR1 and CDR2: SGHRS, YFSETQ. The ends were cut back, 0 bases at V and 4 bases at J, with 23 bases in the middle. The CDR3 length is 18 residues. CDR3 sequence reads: CASSLGFAQTGLTYEQYF. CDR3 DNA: TGCGCCAGCAGCTTGGGATTCGCCCAAACAGGGTTAACGTACGAGCAGTACTTC.

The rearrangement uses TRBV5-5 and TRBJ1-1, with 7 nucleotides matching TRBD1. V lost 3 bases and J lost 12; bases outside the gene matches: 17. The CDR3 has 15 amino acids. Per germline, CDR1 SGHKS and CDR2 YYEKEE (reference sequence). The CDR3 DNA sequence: TGTGCCAGCAGCTCCCTTGGGACCCATACAGGGGAAACTTTCTTT. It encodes CASSSLGTHTGETFF. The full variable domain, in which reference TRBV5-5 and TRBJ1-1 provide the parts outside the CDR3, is DAGVTQSPTHLIKTRGQQVTLRCSPISGHKSVSWYQQVLGQGPQFIFQYYEKEERGRGNFPDRFSARQFPNYSSELNVNALLLGDSALYLCASSSLGTHTGETFFGQGTRLTVV.

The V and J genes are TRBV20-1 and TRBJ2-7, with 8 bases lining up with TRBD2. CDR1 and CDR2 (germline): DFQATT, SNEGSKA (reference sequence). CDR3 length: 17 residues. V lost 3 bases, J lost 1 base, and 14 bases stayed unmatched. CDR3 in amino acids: CSASGSTSGGGSYEQYF. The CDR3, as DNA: TGCAGTGCTAGTGGTAGTACTAGCGGCGGGGGGTCCTACGAGCAGTACTTC.

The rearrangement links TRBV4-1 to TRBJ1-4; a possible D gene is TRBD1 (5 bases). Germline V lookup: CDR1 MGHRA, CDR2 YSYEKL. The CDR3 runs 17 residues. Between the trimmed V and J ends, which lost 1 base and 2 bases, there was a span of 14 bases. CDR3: CASSQGWWGSTNEKLFF. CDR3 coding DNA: TGCGCCAGCAGCCAAGGATGGTGGGGCAGTACTAATGAAAAACTGTTTTTT.

CDR3 nucleotide sequence: TGTGCCAGCAGTGACATTGACTCTGGAAACACCATATATTTT. Translating gives CASSDIDSGNTIYF. This sequence joins TRBV19 and TRBJ1-3; D remains unclear. Trimming left V 9 bases short and J 0 bases short, with 12 bases between. The CDR3 spans 14 residues. Germline assignment: CDR1 LNHDA and CDR2 SQIVND (reference sequence).

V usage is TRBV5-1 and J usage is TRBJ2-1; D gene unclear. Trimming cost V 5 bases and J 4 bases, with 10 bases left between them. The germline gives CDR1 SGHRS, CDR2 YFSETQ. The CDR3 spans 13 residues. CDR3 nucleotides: TGCGCCAGCAGGTCGACAATTTACAATGAGCAGTTCTTC. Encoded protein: CASRSTIYNEQFF.

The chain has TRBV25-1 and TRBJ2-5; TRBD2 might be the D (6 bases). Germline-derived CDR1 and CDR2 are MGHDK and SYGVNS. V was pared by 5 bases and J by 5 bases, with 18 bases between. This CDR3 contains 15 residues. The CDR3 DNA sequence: TGTGCCAGCAGTCACACCTTCACGGGGGAGGAGACCCAGTACTTC. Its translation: CASSHTFTGEETQYF.

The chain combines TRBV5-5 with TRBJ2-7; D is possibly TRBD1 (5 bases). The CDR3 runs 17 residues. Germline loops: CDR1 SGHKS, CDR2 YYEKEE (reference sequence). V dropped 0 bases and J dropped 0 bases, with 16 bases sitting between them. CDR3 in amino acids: CASSLARGRVSSYEQYF. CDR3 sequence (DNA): TGTGCCAGCAGCTTGGCCCGTGGCAGGGTGAGCTCCTACGAGCAGTACTTC.

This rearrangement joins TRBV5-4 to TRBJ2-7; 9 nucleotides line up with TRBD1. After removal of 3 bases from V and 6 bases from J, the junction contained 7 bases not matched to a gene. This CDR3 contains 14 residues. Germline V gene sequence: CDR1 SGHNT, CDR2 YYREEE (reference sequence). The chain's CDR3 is CASSYLGTGSEQYF. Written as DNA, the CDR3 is TGTGCCAGCAGCTACCTCGGGACAGGGAGCGAGCAGTACTTC.

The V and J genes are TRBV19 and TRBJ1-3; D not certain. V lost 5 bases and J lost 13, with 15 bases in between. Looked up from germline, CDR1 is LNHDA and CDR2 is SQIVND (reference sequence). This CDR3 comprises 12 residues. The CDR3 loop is CASSSTQRRIYF. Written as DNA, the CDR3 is TGTGCCAGTAGTTCGACCCAAAGGAGGATATATTTT.

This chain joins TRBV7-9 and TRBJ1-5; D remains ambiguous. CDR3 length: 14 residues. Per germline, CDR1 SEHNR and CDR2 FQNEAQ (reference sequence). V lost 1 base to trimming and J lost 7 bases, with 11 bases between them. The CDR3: CASSLGSYAQPQHF. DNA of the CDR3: TGTGCCAGCAGCTTAGGTTCCTATGCCCAGCCCCAGCATTTT.

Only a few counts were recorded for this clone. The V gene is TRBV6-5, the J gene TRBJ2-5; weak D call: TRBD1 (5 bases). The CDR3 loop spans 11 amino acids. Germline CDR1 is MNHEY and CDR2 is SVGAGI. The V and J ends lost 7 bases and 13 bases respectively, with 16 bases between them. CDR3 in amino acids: CASTPGRGWYF. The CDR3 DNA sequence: TGTGCCAGCACTCCCGGTAGGGGATGGTACTTC.

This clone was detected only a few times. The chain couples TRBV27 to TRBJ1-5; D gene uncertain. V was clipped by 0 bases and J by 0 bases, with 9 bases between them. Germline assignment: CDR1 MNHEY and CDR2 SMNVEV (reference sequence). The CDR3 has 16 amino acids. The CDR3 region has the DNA TGTGCCAGCAGTTTATCGTGGAGTTATAGCAATCAGCCCCAGCATTTT. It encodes CASSLSWSYSNQPQHF.

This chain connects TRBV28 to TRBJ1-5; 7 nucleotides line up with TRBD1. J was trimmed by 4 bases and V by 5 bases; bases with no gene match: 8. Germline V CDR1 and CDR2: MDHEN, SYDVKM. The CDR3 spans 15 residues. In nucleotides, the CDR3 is TGTGCCAGCAGTGTGATCGACAGGGCGAATCAGCCCCAGCATTTT. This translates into CASSVIDRANQPQHF.